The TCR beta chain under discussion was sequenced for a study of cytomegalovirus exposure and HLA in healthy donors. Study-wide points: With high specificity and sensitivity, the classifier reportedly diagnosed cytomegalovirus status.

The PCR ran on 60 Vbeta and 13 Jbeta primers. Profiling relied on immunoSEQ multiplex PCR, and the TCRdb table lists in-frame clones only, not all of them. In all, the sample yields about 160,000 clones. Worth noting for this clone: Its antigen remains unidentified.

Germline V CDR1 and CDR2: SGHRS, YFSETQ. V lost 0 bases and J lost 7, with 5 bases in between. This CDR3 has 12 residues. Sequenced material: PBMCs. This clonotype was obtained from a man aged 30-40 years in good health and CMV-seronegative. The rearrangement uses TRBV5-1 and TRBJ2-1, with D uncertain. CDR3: CASSLGVNEQFF. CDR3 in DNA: TGCGCCAGCAGCTTGGGAGTAAATGAGCAGTTCTTC.